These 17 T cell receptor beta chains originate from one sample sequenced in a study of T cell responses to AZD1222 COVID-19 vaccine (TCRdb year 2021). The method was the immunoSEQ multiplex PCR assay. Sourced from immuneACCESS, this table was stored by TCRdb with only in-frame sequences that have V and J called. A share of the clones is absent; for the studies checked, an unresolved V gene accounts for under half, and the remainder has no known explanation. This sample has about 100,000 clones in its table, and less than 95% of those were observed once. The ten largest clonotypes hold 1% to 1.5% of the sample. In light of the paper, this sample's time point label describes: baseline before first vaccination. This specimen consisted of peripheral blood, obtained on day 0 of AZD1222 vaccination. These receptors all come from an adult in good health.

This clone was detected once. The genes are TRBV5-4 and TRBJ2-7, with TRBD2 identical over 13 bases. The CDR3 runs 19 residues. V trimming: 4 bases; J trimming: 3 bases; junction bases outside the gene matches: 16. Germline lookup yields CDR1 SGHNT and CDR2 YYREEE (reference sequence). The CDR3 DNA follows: TGTGCCAGCAGCCCTAGGGCAGGGGACACTAGCGGGGGGGTCTACGAGCAGTACTTC. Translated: CASSPRAGDTSGGVYEQYF.

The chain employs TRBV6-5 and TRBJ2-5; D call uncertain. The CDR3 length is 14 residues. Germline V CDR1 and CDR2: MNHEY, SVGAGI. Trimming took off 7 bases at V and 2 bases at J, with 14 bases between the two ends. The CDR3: CASTRRALQETQYF. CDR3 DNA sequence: TGTGCCAGCACCCGTCGGGCCCTTCAAGAGACCCAGTACTTC.

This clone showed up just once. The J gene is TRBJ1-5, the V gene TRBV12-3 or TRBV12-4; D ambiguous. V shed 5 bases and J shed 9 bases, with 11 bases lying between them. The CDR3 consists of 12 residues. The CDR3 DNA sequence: TGTGCCAGCAGTGACAAGTTCGGGCCCCAGCATTTT. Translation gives CASSDKFGPQHF.

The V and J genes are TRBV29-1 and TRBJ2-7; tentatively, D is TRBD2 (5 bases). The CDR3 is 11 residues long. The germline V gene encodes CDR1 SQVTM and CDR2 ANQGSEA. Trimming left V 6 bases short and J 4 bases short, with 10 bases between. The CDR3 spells CSVMEAYEQYF. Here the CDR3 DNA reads TGCAGCGTCATGGAGGCTTACGAGCAGTACTTC.

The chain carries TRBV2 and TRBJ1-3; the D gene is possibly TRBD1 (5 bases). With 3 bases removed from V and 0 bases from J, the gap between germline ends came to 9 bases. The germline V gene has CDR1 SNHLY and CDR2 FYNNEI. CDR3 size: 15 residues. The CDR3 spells CASSEGRVSGNTIYF. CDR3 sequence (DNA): TGTGCCAGCAGTGAGGGGCGGGTCTCTGGAAACACCATATATTTT.

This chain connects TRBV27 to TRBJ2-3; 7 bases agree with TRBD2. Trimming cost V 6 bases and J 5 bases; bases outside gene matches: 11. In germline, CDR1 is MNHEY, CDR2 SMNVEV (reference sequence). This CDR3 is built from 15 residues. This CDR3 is CASSRQGRGGDTQYF. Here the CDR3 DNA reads TGTGCCAGCAGCCGGCAAGGGCGCGGGGGAGATACGCAGTATTTT.

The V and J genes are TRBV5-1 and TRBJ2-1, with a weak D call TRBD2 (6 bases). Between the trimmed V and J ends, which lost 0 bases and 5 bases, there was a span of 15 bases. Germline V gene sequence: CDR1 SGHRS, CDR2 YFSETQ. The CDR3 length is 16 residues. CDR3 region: CASSLEAGLGDNEQFF. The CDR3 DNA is TGCGCCAGCAGCTTGGAAGCGGGCCTCGGGGACAATGAGCAGTTCTTC. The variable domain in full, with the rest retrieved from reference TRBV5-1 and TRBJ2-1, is KAGVTQTPRYLIKTRGQQVTLSCSPISGHRSVSWYQQTPGQGLQFLFEYFSETQRNKGNFPGRFSGRQFSNSRSEMNVSTLELGDSALYLCASSLEAGLGDNEQFFGPGTRLTVL.

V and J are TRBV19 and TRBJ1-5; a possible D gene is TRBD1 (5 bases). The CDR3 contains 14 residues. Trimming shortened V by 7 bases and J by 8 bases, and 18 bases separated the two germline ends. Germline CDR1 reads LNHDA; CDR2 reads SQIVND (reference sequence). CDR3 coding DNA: TGTGCCAGTAATTGGGAGAGGGGTACTGAGCCCCAGCATTTT. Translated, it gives CASNWERGTEPQHF.

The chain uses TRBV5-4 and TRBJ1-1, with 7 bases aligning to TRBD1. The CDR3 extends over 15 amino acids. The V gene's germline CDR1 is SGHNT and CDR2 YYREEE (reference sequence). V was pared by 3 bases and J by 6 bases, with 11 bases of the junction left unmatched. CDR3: CASSSMVQGSAEAFF. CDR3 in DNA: TGTGCCAGCAGCTCAATGGTACAGGGGTCGGCTGAAGCTTTCTTT.

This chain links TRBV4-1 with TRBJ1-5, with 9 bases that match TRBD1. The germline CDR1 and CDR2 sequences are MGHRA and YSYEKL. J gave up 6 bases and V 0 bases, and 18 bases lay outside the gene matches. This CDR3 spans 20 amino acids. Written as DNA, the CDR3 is TGCGCCAGCAGCCAAGATCCCCAGGGGACAGGGCGGATCGATAGTCAGCCCCAGCATTTT. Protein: CASSQDPQGTGRIDSQPQHF.

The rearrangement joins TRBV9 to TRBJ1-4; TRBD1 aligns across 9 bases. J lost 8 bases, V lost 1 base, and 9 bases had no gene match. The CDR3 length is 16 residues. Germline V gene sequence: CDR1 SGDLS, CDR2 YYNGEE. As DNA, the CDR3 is TGTGCCAGCAGCGTACTTGGAGGGACAGGGCGGGAAAAACTGTTTTTT. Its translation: CASSVLGGTGREKLFF. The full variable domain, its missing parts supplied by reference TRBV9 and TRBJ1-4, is DSGVTQTPKHLITATGQRVTLRCSPRSGDLSVYWYQQSLDQGLQFLIQYYNGEERAKGNILERFSAQQFPDLHSELNLSSLELGDSALYFCASSVLGGTGREKLFFGSGTQLSVL.

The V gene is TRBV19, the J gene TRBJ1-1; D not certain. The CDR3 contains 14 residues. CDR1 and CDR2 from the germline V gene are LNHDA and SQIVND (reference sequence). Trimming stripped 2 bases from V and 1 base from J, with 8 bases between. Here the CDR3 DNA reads TGTGCCAGTAGTATAAGGCTTGAGAACACTGAAGCTTTCTTT. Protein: CASSIRLENTEAFF.

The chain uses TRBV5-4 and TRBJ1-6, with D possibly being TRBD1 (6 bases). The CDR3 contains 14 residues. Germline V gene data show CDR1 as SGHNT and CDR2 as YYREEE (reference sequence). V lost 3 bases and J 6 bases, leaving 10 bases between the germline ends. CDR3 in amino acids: CASSWGHLNSPLHF. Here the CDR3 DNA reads TGTGCCAGCAGCTGGGGACATCTTAATTCACCCCTCCACTTT.

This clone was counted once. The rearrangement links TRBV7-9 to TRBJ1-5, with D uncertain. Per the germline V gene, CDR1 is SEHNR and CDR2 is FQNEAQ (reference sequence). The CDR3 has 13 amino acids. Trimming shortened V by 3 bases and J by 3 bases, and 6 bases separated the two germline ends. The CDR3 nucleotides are TGTGCCAGCAGCTTTGGGCCCAATCAGCCCCAGCATTTT. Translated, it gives CASSFGPNQPQHF.

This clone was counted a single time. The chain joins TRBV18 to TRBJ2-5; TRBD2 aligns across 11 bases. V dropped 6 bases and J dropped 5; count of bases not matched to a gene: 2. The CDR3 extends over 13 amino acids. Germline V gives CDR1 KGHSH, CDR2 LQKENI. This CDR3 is CASSGTSGETQYF. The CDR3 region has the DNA TGTGCCAGCTCTGGGACTAGCGGCGAGACCCAGTACTTC.

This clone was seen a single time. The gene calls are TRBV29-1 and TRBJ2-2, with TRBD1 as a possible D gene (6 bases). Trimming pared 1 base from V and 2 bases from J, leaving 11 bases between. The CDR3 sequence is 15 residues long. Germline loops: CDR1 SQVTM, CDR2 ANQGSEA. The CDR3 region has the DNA TGCAGCGTTGAAGCTTGGGGGCGAAACACCGGGGAGCTGTTTTTT. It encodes CSVEAWGRNTGELFF.

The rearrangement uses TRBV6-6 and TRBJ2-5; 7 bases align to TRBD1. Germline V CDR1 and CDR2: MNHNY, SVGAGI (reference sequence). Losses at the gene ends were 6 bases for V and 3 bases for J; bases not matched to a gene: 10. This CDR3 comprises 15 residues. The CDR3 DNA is TGTGCCAGCAGAAGACACGACAGGGACGAAGAGACCCAGTACTTC. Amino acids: CASRRHDRDEETQYF.